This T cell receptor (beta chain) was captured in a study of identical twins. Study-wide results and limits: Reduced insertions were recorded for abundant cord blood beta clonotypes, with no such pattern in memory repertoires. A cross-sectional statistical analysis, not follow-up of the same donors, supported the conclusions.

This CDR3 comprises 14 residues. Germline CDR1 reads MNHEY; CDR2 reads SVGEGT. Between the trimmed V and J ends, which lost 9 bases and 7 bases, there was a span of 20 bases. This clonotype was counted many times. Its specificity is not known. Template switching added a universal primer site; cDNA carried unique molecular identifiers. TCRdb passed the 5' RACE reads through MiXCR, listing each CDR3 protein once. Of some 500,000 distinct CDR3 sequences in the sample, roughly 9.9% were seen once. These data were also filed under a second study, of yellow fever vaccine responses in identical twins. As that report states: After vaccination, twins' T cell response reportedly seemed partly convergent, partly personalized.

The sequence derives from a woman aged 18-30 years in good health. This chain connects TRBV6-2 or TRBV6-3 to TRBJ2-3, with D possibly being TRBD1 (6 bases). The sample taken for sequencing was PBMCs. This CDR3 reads CARGDRTPRNTQYF. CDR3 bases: TGTGCCAGGGGTGACAGGACCCCGAGGAATACGCAGTATTTT.